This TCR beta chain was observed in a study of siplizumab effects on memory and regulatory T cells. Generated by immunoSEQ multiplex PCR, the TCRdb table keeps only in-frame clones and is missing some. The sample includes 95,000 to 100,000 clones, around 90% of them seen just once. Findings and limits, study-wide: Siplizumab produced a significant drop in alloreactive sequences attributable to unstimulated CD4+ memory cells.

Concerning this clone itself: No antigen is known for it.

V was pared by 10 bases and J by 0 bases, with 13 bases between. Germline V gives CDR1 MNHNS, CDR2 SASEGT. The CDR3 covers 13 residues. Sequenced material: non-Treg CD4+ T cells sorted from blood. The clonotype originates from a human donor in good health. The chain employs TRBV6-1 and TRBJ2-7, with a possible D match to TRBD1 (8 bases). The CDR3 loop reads CAIHRGGSYEQYF. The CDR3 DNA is TGTGCCATACACAGGGGGGGCTCCTACGAGCAGTACTTC.